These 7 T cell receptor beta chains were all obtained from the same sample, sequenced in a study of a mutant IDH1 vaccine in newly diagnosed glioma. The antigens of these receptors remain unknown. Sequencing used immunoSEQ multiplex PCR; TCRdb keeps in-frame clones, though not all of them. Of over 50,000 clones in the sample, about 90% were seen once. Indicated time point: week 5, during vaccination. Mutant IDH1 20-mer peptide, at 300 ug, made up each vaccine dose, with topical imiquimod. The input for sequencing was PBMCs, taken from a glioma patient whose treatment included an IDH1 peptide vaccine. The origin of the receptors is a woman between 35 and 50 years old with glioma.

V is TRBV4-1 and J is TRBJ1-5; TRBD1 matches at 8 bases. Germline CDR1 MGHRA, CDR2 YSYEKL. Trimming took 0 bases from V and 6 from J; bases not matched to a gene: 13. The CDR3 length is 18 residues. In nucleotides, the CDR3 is TGCGCCAGCAGCCAAGAGGAGGGGGGCAGGGGGCGCGGTCAGCCCCAGCATTTT. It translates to CASSQEEGGRGRGQPQHF.

The CDR3 DNA reads TGTGCCAGCAGCCCCTACGAGCGGGAGAACAATGAGCAGTTCTTC. Residues: CASSPYERENNEQFF. The chain carries TRBV6-5 and TRBJ2-1, with 8 bases aligning to TRBD2. V trimming: 6 bases; J trimming: 5 bases; junction bases outside the gene matches: 9. The CDR3 totals 15 residues. Germline V lookup: CDR1 MNHEY, CDR2 SVGAGI.

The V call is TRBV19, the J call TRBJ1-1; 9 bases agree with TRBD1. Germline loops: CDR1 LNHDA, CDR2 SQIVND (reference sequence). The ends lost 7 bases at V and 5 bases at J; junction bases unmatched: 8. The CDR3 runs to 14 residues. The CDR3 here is CASMPPDRGTEAFF. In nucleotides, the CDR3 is TGTGCCAGTATGCCCCCGGACAGGGGAACTGAAGCTTTCTTT. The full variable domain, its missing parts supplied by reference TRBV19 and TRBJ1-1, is DGGITQSPKYLFRKEGQNVTLSCEQNLNHDAMYWYRQDPGQGLRLIYYSQIVNDFQKGDIAEGYSVSREKKESFPLTVTSAQKNPTAFYLCASMPPDRGTEAFFGQGTRLTVV.

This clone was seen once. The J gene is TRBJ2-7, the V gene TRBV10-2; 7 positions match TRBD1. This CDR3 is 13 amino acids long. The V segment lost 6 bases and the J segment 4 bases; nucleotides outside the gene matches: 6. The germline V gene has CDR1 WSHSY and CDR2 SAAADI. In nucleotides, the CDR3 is TGCGCCAGCAGGGGGACAGCCGGATACGAGCAGTACTTC. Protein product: CASRGTAGYEQYF.

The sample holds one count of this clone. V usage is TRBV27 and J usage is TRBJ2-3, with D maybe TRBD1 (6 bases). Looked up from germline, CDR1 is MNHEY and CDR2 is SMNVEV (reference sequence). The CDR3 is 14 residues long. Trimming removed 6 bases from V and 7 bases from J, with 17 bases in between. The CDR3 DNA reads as TGTGCCAGCAGCCCCCTACAGGGCTTAAATACGCAGTATTTT. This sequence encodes CASSPLQGLNTQYF.

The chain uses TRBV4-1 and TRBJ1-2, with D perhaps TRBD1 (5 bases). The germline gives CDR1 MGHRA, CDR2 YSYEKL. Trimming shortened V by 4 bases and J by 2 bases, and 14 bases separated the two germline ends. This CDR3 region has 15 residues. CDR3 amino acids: CASSPGTDMNYGYTF. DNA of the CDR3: TGCGCCAGCAGCCCCGGGACGGACATGAACTATGGCTACACCTTC.

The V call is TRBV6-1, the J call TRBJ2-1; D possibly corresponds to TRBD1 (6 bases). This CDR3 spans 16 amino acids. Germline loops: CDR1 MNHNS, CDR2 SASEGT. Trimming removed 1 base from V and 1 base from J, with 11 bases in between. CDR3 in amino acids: CASSEVVTGSYNEQFF. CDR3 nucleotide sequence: TGTGCCAGCAGTGAAGTTGTGACAGGATCCTACAATGAGCAGTTCTTC.